The source of this T cell receptor beta chain is a study of T cell responses to AZD1222 COVID-19 vaccine. The CDR3 length is 12 residues. CDR1 SGHAT and CDR2 FQNNGV come from the germline V gene. The germline V and J ends were trimmed by 0 bases and 3 bases, with 3 bases remaining between them. Study results and caveats: Nearly half of the spike-specific TCRs reportedly recognize variant regions that carry no mutations. A mostly white British donor set with more females was recruited, and clonal diversity was possibly underestimated. Two AZD1222 administrations were followed by greater Spike-specific TCR breadth and depth.

Analyses pooled second doses at about 4 or about 12 weeks. Data came from immunoSEQ multiplex PCR; TCRdb stores just in-frame clones and leaves some out. The sample consists of 120,000 or so clones, approximately 92% of them appearing once. Notes on this clone: What it recognizes is unknown.

The specimen comprised peripheral blood, sampled 28 days after the second AZD1222 dose. This TCR derives from an adult who received the AZD1222 COVID-19 vaccine. V usage is TRBV11-2 and J usage is TRBJ2-7; no reliable D call. This CDR3 reads CASSLEFYEQYF. The CDR3 nucleotides are TGTGCCAGCAGCTTAGAGTTCTACGAGCAGTACTTC. Variable domain in full (rest from reference TRBV11-2 and TRBJ2-7): EAGVAQSPRYKIIEKRQSVAFWCNPISGHATLYWYQQILGQGPKLLIQFQNNGVVDDSQLPKDRFSAERLKGVDSTLKIQPAKLEDSAVYLCASSLEFYEQYFGPGTRLTVT.